This TCR beta chain stems from a study of low-dose radiotherapy and immunotherapy resistance in tumors. On the study more broadly: The study administered intravenous cyclophosphamide at 200 mg/m2 every two weeks, one day ahead of radiation and immunotherapy. Patients took 300 mg oral aspirin daily for four cycles from cycle 1 day 1.

Indicated time point: before trial treatment. CDR1 MNHEY and CDR2 SVGEGT come from the germline V gene. The V segment lost 5 bases and the J segment 4 bases; nucleotides outside the gene matches: 9. The CDR3 spans 16 residues. First-strand cDNA relied on TRAV- and TRBV-specific primers spanning alpha and beta chains. PCR amplification of the TCRs was performed with Phusion for 20 PCR cycles, and it relied on a constant-region primer together with a V-primer adapter. MiXCR, run by TCRdb on the reads, gives a single entry per CDR3 protein. The data contain roughly 54,000 distinct CDR3 sequences, approximately 26% of them singletons.

J is TRBJ2-1 and V is TRBV6-2 or TRBV6-3; TRBD1 matches at 9 bases. The sequences come from PBMCs, collected before treatment. This clonotype originated in a male donor with prostate cancer. The CDR3 region has the DNA TGTGCCAGCAGTCCCAGGACAGGGGTCCCTTACAATGAGCAGTTCTTC. It specifies CASSPRTGVPYNEQFF.